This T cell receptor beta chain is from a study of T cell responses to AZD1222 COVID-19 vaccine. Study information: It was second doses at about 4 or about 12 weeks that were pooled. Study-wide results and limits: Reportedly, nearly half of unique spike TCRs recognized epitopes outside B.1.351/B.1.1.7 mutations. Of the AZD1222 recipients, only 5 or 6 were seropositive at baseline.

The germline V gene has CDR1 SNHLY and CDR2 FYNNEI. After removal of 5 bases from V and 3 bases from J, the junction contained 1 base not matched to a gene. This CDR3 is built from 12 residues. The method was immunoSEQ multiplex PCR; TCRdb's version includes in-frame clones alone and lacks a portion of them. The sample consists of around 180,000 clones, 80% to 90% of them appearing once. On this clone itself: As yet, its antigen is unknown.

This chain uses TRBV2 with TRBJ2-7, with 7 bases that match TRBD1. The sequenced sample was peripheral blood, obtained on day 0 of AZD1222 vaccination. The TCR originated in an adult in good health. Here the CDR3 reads CASSTGVYEQYF. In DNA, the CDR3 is TGTGCCAGCAGTACAGGGGTCTACGAGCAGTACTTC.